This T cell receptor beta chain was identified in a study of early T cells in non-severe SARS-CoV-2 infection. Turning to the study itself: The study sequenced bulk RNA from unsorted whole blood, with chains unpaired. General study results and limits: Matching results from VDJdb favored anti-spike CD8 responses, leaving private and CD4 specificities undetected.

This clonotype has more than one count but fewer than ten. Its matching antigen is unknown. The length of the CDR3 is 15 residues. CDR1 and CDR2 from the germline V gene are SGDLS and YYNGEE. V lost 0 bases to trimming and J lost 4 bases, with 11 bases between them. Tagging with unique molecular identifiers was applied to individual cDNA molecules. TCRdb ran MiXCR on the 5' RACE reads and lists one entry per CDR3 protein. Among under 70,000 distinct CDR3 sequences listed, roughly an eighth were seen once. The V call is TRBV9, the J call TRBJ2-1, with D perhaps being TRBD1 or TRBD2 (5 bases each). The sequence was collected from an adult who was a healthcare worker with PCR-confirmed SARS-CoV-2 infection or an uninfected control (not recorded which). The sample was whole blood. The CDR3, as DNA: TGTGCCAGCAGCGTAGGAGGGGACCCTTACAATGAGCAGTTCTTC. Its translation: CASSVGGDPYNEQFF.